The 2 T cell receptor beta chains presented below share a single source sample, sequenced in a study of T cells in localized non-small cell lung cancer. This table comes from immunoSEQ multiplex PCR, and its TCRdb copy is limited to in-frame clones, with some not included. Among about 78,000 clones listed, 84% were seen once. The sample in question was peripheral blood, obtained before any cancer treatment. The receptors originated from a man aged 40 to 70 with stage I lung adenocarcinoma.

This rearrangement joins TRBV2 to TRBJ2-7; 7 positions agree with TRBD1. Losses at the gene ends were 5 bases for V and 5 bases for J; bases not matched to a gene: 6. The CDR3 covers 13 residues. Germline assignment: CDR1 SNHLY and CDR2 FYNNEI. CDR3 protein: CASSRQGLNEQYF. CDR3 sequence (DNA): TGTGCCAGCAGTAGACAGGGTCTCAACGAGCAGTACTTC. The whole variable domain, remainder taken from reference TRBV2 and TRBJ2-7, is EPEVTQTPSHQVTQMGQEVILRCVPISNHLYFYWYRQILGQKVEFLVSFYNNEISEKSEIFDDQFSVERPDGSNFTLKIRSTKLEDSAMYFCASSRQGLNEQYFGPGTRLTVT.

V is TRBV4-1 and J is TRBJ2-7, with TRBD1 identical over 8 bases. The CDR3 spans 15 residues. J was trimmed by 4 bases and V by 1 base; bases with no gene match: 6. Germline V gene data show CDR1 as MGHRA and CDR2 as YSYEKL. CDR3 sequence: CASSQGDRRLYEQYF. The CDR3 nucleotides read TGCGCCAGCAGCCAAGGGGACAGGCGACTGTACGAGCAGTACTTC.